The 5 T cell receptor beta chains listed next were all sequenced from one sample in a study of Ad26.COV2.S vaccination and SARS-CoV-2 variants. As to treatment: 15 to 20 received Ad26.COV2.S at low or high dose, single or two shots; roughly 5 received placebo; per-sample allocation not given. Collection of samples fell on day 63 after the first vaccine or placebo injection. TCRdb's table, derived via immunoSEQ multiplex PCR, lists solely in-frame clones and lacks some. The sample consists of around 450,000 clones, roughly nine tenths of them appearing once. The input for sequencing was peripheral blood, taken in a trial of Ad26.COV2.S vaccine versus placebo. These receptors originate from a person aged 18 to 59 who received the Ad26.COV2.S COVID-19 vaccine or a placebo.

CDR3 DNA sequence: TGTGCCGTACAGGGGAGTGGGACTGAAGCTTTCTTT. The encoded protein is CAVQGSGTEAFF. The chain is built from TRBV28 and TRBJ1-1; 7 nucleotides match TRBD1. V shed 11 bases and J 5 bases; nucleotides not matched to a gene: 8. Germline V gene lookup returns CDR1 MDHEN and CDR2 SYDVKM. This CDR3 is 12 amino acids long.

J is TRBJ2-7 and V is TRBV19; D is possibly TRBD2 (5 bases). Germline V lookup: CDR1 LNHDA, CDR2 SQIVND (reference sequence). The V end lost 3 bases, the J end lost 6 bases, and 12 bases lay between the germline ends. This CDR3 is built from 13 residues. The CDR3 spells CASSMSGISEQYF. The CDR3 bases are TGTGCCAGTAGTATGTCGGGGATCAGCGAGCAGTACTTC.

The V gene is TRBV5-1, the J gene TRBJ1-2, with D uncertain. Germline V gene lookup returns CDR1 SGHRS and CDR2 YFSETQ. Trimming took off 0 bases at V and 2 bases at J, with 11 bases between the two ends. The CDR3 sequence is 15 residues long. The CDR3 reads CASSLAVGDNYGYTF. CDR3 DNA sequence: TGCGCCAGCAGCTTGGCCGTCGGAGACAACTATGGCTACACCTTC.

V usage is TRBV6-5 and J usage is TRBJ2-7, with TRBD2 identical over 13 bases. The CDR3 sequence is 13 residues long. Germline V gene lookup returns CDR1 MNHEY and CDR2 SVGAGI. The junction had 2 bases not matched to a gene; V was cut back by 6 bases and J by 6 bases. The CDR3 nucleotides are TGTGCCAGCAGCGGACTAGCGGGAGCCGAGCAGTACTTC. It translates to CASSGLAGAEQYF.

The gene calls are TRBV7-2 and TRBJ2-4; D remains unclear. V was trimmed by 0 bases and J by 0 bases, leaving 9 bases between them. Germline V gene lookup returns CDR1 SGHTA and CDR2 FQGNSA. This CDR3 is built from 16 residues. For the CDR3, the DNA is TGTGCCAGCAGCTTAGCGGGCAGCGTAGCCAAAAACATTCAGTACTTC. Translated: CASSLAGSVAKNIQYF.